These 8 T cell receptor beta chains were sequenced from one sample in a study of shared clonotypes between healthy human individuals. The data were produced by immunoSEQ multiplex PCR, yet TCRdb's version contains in-frame clones alone and is incomplete. The table lists some 630,000 clones, about three quarters of them singletons. Sequenced input: memory CD4+ T cells sorted from blood. Described subset: CD45RA-negative fraction. These receptors were collected from a woman in her twenties or thirties in good health.

CDR3 protein: CASSKDRDSSYEQYF. CDR3 nucleotide sequence: TGTGCCAGCAGTAAGGACAGGGATAGCTCCTACGAGCAGTACTTC. The genes are TRBV6-5 and TRBJ2-7, with 8 bases lining up with TRBD1. V was clipped by 5 bases and J by 0 bases; unmatched bases: 6. The CDR3 extends over 15 amino acids. The germline V gene has CDR1 MNHEY and CDR2 SVGAGI.

The V gene is TRBV30, the J gene TRBJ2-1; 7 positions match TRBD2. V shed 1 base and J 2 bases; nucleotides not matched to a gene: 5. CDR3 size: 15 residues. The germline CDR1 and CDR2 sequences are GTSNPN and SVGIG (reference sequence). CDR3 in amino acids: CAWSAVAGPYNEQFF. The CDR3 nucleotides read TGTGCCTGGAGTGCCGTAGCGGGCCCCTACAATGAGCAGTTCTTC.

V is TRBV6-5 and J is TRBJ2-7, with D maybe TRBD2 (5 bases). The CDR3 runs to 14 residues. CDR1 and CDR2 from the germline V gene are MNHEY and SVGAGI. The germline V and J ends were trimmed by 5 bases and 7 bases, with 18 bases remaining between them. DNA of the CDR3: TGTGCCAGCAGTCGTCCGGGATCTGTTTATGAGCAGTACTTC. It is translated as CASSRPGSVYEQYF.

The J gene is TRBJ1-1, the V gene TRBV5-5, with D tentatively TRBD1 (5 bases). Germline V lookup: CDR1 SGHKS, CDR2 YYEKEE (reference sequence). The CDR3 has 13 amino acids. V lost 5 bases to trimming and J lost 1 base, with 9 bases between them. CDR3 residues: CASSSTENTEAFF. The CDR3 DNA reads TGTGCCAGCAGTTCGACAGAGAACACTGAAGCTTTCTTT.

The chain joins TRBV7-8 to TRBJ2-1, with 12 bases fitting TRBD2. The V gene's germline CDR1 is SGHVS and CDR2 FQNEAQ. The CDR3 has 16 residues. V was pared by 1 base and J by 8 bases, with 6 bases of the junction left unmatched. The CDR3 DNA is TGTGCCAGCAGCTTAGGTGCTAGCGGGAGGGCGTATGAGCAGTTCTTC. This translates into CASSLGASGRAYEQFF.

A remark on this clone: The junction does not match germline at one end; this may be a read error. The gene calls are TRBV7-2 and TRBJ2-3; TRBD2 might be the D (6 bases). The CDR3 is made up of 12 amino acids. Germline V CDR1 and CDR2: SGHTA, FQGNSA. Here the CDR3 DNA reads TGTGCCAGCAGCTTAGATCTTGGGACTCCATCTTTC. Translating gives CASSLDLGTPSF.

The gene calls are TRBV4-2 and TRBJ1-2; TRBD1 might be the D (5 bases). Germline V gene data show CDR1 as LGHNA and CDR2 as YNFKEQ. Trimming stripped 1 base from V and 1 base from J, with 7 bases between. This CDR3 has 14 amino acids. The CDR3 protein is CASSQGQINYGYTF. The CDR3 nucleotides read TGTGCCAGCAGCCAAGGACAGATTAACTATGGCTACACCTTC.

The chain links TRBV6-6 to TRBJ2-2; 9 positions match TRBD2. CDR1 and CDR2 (germline): MNHNY, SVGAGI (reference sequence). This CDR3 contains 15 residues. J lost 1 base, V lost 6 bases, and 3 bases had no gene match. The CDR3 loop reads CASSSSGVNTGELFF. The CDR3 DNA is TGTGCCAGCAGCTCTAGCGGGGTGAACACCGGGGAGCTGTTTTTT.